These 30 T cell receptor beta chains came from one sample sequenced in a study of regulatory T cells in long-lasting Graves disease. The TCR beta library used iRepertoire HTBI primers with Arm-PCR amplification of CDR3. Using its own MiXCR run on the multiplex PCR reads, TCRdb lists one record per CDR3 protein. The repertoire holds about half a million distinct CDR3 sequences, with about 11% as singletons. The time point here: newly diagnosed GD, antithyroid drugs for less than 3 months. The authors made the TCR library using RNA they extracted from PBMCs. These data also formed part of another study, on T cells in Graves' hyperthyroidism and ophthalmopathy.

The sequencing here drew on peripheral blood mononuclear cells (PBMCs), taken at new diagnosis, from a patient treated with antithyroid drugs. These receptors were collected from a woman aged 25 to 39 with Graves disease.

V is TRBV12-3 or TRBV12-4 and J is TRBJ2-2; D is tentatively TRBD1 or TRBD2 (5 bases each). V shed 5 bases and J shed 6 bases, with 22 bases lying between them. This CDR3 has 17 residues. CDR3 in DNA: TGTGCCAGCAGTCTTGGGGATCCGGGGCGATTGTCCGGGGAGCTGTTTTTT. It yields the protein CASSLGDPGRLSGELFF.

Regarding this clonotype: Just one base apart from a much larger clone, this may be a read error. CDR3 in DNA: TGTGCCAGCAGCACCCGTAGCGGCAGGGCTAGTACTGAAGCTTTCTTT. Amino acids: CASSTRSGRASTEAFF. This chain connects TRBV7-2 to TRBJ1-1, with a possible D match to TRBD1 (5 bases). This CDR3 is 16 amino acids long. CDR1 is SGHTA and CDR2 is FQGNSA in the germline V gene. V was clipped by 5 bases and J by 5 bases, with 21 bases between them.

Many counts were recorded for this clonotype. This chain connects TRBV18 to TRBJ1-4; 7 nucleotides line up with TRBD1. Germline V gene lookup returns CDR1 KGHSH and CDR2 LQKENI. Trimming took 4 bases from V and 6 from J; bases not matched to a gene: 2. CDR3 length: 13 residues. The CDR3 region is CASSRDSDEKLFF. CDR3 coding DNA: TGTGCCAGCTCACGGGACAGTGATGAAAAACTGTTTTTT.

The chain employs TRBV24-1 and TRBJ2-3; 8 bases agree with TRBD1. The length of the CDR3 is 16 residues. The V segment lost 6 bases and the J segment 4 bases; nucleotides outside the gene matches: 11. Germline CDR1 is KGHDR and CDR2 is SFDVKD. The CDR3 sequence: CATSRTGTGIADTQYF. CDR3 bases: TGTGCCACCAGTAGGACCGGGACAGGAATAGCAGATACGCAGTATTTT.

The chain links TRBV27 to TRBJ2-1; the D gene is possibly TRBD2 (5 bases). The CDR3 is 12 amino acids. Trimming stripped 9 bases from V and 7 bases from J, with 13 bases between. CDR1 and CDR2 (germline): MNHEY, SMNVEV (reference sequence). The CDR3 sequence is CARLRGYNEQFF. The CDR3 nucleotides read TGTGCCAGACTTCGAGGGTATAATGAGCAGTTCTTC.

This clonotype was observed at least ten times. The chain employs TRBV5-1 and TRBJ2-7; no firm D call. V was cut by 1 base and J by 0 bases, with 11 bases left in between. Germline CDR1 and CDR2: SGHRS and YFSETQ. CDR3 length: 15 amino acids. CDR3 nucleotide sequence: TGCGCCAGCAGCTTGATAGCCTCGAGCTCCTACGAGCAGTACTTC. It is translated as CASSLIASSSYEQYF.

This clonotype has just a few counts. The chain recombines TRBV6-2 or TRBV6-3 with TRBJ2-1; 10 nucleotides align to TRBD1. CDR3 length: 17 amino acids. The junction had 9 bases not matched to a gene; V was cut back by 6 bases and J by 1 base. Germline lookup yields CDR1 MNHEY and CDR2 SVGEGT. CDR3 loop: CASRLRDRGLSYNEQFF. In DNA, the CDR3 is TGTGCCAGCAGACTCCGGGACAGGGGTCTTTCCTACAATGAGCAGTTCTTC.

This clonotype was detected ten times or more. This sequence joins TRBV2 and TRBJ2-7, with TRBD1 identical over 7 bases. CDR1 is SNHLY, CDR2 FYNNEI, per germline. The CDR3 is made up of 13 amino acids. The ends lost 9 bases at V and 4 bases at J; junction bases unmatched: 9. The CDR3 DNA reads TGTGCCAGTCAGCTCGACAGGGCTTACGAGCAGTACTTC. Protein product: CASQLDRAYEQYF.

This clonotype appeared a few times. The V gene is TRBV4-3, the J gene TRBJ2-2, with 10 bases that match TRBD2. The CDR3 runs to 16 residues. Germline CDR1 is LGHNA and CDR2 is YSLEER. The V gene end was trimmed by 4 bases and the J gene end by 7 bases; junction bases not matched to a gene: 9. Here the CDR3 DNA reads TGCGCCAGCAGCCTACTAGCGGGAAGAGAAGGCGGGGAGCTGTTTTTT. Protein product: CASSLLAGREGGELFF.

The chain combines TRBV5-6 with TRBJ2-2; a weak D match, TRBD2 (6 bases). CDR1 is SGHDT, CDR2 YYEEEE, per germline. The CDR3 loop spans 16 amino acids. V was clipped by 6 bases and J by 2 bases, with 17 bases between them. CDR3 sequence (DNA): TGTGCCAGCACCCCTTTCCCGACTAGTAACACCGGGGAGCTGTTTTTT. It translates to CASTPFPTSNTGELFF.

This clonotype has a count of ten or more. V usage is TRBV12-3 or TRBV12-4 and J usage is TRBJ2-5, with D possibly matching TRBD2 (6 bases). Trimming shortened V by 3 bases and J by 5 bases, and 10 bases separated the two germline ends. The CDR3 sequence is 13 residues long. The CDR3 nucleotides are TGTGCCAGCAGTTTGACTAGATGGGAGACCCAGTACTTC. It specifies CASSLTRWETQYF.

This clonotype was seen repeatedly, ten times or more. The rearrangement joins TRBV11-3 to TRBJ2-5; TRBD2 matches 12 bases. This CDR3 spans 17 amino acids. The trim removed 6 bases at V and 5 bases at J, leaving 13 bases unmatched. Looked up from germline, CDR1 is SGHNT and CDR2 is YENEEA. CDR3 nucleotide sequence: TGTGCCAGCAGTTCGAGACTAGCGGGAGTGTATAGCGAGACCCAGTACTTC. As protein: CASSSRLAGVYSETQYF.

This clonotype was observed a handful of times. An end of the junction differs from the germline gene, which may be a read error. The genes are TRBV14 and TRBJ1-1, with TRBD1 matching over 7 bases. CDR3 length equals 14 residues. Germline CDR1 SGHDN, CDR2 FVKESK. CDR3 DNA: TGTGCCAGCAGCCGCACGACAGGGAACACTGAAACTTTCTTT. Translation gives CASSRTTGNTETFF.

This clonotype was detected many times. For the CDR3, the DNA is TGTGCCAGCGGCAATGGAGGGGGGGGGACCCAGTACTTC. Protein product: CASGNGGGGTQYF. The V call is TRBV11-2, the J call TRBJ2-5; D is perhaps TRBD2 (7 bases). This CDR3 region has 13 residues. From germline, CDR1 is SGHAT and CDR2 FQNNGV. Trimming took 8 bases from V and 7 from J, leaving 17 bases between them.

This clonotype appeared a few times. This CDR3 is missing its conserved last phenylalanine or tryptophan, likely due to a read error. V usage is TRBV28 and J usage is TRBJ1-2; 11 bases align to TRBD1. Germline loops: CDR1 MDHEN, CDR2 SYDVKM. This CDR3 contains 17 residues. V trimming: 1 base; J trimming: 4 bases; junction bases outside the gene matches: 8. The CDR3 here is CASSLSGTGGNRYGYTL. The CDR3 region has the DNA TGTGCCAGCAGTTTATCTGGGACAGGGGGTAATCGCTATGGCTACACCCTC.

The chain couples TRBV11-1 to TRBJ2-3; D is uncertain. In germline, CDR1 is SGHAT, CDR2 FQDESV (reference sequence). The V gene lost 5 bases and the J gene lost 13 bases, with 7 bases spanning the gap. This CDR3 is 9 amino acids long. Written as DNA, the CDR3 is TGTGCCAGCAGCCCGGTCGAGTATTTT. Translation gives CASSPVEYF.

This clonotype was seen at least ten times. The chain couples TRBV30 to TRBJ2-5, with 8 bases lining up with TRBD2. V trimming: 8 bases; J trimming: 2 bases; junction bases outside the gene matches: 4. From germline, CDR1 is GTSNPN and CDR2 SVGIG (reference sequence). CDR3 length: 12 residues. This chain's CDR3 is CAGGRPQETQYF. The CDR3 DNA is TGTGCCGGCGGGAGGCCTCAAGAGACCCAGTACTTC.

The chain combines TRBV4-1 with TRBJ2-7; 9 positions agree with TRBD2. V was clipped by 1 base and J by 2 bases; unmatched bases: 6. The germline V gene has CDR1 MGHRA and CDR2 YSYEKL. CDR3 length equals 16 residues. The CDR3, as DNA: TGCGCCAGCAGCCAAGGGTGGGGACTAGCAGCCTACGAGCAGTACTTC. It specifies CASSQGWGLAAYEQYF.

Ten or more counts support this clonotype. The CDR3 nucleotides read TGTGCCAGCAGTGTTCAGGGGATGGGTACTGAAGCTTTCTTT. Its translation is CASSVQGMGTEAFF. The V gene is TRBV2, the J gene TRBJ1-1, with a weak D call TRBD1 (6 bases). Deletions cut 4 bases from V and 5 bases from J, with 14 bases between. The CDR3 length is 14 residues. The germline V gene has CDR1 SNHLY and CDR2 FYNNEI.

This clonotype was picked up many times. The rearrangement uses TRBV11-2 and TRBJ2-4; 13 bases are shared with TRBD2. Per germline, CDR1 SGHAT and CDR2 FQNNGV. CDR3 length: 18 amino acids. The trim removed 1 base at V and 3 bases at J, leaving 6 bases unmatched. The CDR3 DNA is TGTGCCAGCAGCTTAGGGGGACTAGCGGGAACAGGCAAAAACATTCAGTACTTC. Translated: CASSLGGLAGTGKNIQYF.

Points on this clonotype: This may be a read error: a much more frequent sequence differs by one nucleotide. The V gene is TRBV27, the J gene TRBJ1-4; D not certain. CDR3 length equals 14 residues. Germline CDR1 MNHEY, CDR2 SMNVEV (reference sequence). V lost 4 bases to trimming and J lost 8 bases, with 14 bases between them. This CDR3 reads CASSSSRISEKLFF. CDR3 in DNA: TGTGCCAGCAGTTCGAGCCGAATTTCCGAAAAACTGTTTTTT.

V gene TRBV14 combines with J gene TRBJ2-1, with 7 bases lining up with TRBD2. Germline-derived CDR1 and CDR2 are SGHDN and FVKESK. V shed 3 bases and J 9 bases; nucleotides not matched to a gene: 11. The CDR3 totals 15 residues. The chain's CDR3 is CASSQERDPRLEQFF. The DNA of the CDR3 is TGTGCCAGCAGCCAGGAGCGGGACCCTCGGCTTGAGCAGTTCTTC.

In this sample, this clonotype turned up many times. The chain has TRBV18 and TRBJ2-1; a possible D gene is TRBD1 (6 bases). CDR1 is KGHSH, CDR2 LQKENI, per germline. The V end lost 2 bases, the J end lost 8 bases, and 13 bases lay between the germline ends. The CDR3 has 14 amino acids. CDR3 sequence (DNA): TGTGCCAGCTCACCAGGTGCAGGGGATTATGAGCAGTTCTTC. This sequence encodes CASSPGAGDYEQFF.

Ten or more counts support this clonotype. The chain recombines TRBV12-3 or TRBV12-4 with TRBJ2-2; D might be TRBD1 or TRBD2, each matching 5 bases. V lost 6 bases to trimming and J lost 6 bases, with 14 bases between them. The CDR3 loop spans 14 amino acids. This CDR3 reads CASRPGPRAGELFF. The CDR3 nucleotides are TGTGCCAGCAGACCGGGACCAAGAGCCGGGGAGCTGTTTTTT.

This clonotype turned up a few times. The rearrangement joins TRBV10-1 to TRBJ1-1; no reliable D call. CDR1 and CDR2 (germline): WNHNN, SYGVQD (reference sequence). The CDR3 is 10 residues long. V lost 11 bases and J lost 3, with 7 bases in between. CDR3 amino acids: CAPRDTEAFF. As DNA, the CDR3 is TGCGCCCCAAGGGACACTGAAGCTTTCTTT.

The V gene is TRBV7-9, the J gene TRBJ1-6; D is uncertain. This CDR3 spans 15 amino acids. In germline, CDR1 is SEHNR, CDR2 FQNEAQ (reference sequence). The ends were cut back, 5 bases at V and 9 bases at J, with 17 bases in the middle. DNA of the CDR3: TGTGCCAGCAGCCAGGAGCAGAGGTCCGGTTCACCCCTCCACTTT. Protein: CASSQEQRSGSPLHF. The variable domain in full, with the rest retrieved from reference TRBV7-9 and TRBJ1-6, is DTGVSQNPRHKITKRGQNVTFRCDPISEHNRLYWYRQTLGQGPEFLTYFQNEAQLEKSRLLSDRFSAERPKGSFSTLEIQRTEQGDSAMYLCASSQEQRSGSPLHFGNGTRLTVT.

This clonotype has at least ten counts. In DNA, the CDR3 is TGTGCCAGCACTATAACGTCCGGTATGGAGACCCAGTACTTC. This encodes CASTITSGMETQYF. The rearrangement joins TRBV12-3 or TRBV12-4 to TRBJ2-5; D gene uncertain. The CDR3 is 14 residues long. V lost 7 bases and J lost 5, with 17 bases in between.

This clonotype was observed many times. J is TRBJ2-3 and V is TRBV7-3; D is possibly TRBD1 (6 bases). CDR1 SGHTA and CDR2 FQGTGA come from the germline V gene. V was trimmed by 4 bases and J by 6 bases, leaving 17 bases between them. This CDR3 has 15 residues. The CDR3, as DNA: TGTGCCAGCAGCTCACAGGGTTGGGCCGGGGATACGCAGTATTTT. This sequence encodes CASSSQGWAGDTQYF.

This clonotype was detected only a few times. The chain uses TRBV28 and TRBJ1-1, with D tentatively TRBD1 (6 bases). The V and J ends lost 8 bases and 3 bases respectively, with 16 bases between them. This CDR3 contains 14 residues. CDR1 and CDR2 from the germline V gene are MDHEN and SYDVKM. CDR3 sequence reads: CASVLLGGHTEAFF. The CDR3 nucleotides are TGTGCCAGCGTCCTCCTGGGGGGGCACACTGAAGCTTTCTTT.

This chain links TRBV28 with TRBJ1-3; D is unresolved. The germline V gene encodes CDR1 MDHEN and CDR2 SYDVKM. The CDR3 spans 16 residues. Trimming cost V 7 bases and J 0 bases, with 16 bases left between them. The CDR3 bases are TGTGCCAGCAAATTTGAGGGTTGGAGCTCTGGAAACACCATATATTTT. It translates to CASKFEGWSSGNTIYF.